A selection of T cell receptor beta chains follows, all from one sample in a study of cytomegalovirus exposure and HLA in healthy donors. Method: immunoSEQ multiplex PCR; TCRdb's copy keeps in-frame clones and lacks some. The sample's table shows 75,000 to 90,000 clones. The sample taken for sequencing was PBMCs. The source of these receptors is a woman aged 55-70 years in good health and CMV-seronegative. The CDR3 runs from the conserved cysteine through the conserved F or W. The order of the fields is CDR3 length, V gene, D gene, J gene, CDR3 DNA, CDR3 protein. A D gene is named only where the DNA matches it firmly.

length: 14; V: TRBV27; D: TRBD1; J: TRBJ1-4; DNA: TGTGCCAGCAGCCGACAGGGGAATAATGAAAAACTGTTTTTT; CDR3: CASSRQGNNEKLFF
length: 15; V: TRBV28; D: -; J: TRBJ2-3; DNA: TGTGCCAGCAGCCCCGGGGCAGGGGGCACAGATACGCAGTATTTT; CDR3: CASSPGAGGTDTQYF
length: 14; V: TRBV6-6; D: TRBD1; J: TRBJ2-7; DNA: TGTGCCAGCAGCTCGGGACAGGCGACCTACGAGCAGTACTTC; CDR3: CASSSGQATYEQYF
length: 14; V: TRBV29-1; D: TRBD2; J: TRBJ2-1; DNA: TGCAGCGTTGAATTAACTAGCGGGAGCAATGAGCAGTTCTTC; CDR3: CSVELTSGSNEQFF
length: 15; V: TRBV6-1; D: TRBD2; J: TRBJ2-5; DNA: TGTGCCAGCAGTGGGACCAGGACTAGCGGGGAGACCCAGTACTTC; CDR3: CASSGTRTSGETQYF
length: 15; V: TRBV5-8; D: -; J: TRBJ2-3; DNA: TGTGCCAGCAGCTTGGGGGACTTAAACACAGATACGCAGTATTTT; CDR3: CASSLGDLNTDTQYF
length: 14; V: TRBV29-1; D: TRBD2; J: TRBJ2-5; DNA: TGCAGCGTTGCTAGCGGGAGGGCCGGTGAGACCCAGTACTTC; CDR3: CSVASGRAGETQYF
length: 14; V: TRBV10-1; D: TRBD2; J: TRBJ2-7; DNA: TGCGCCAAAACCGGGCGGGAGGGAAACGACGAGCAGTACTTC; CDR3: CAKTGREGNDEQYF
length: 13; V: TRBV13; D: TRBD2; J: TRBJ2-7; DNA: TGTGCCAGCAGCAGGGAGGGCTACTACGAGCAGTACTTC; CDR3: CASSREGYYEQYF
length: 15; V: TRBV7-2; D: TRBD2; J: TRBJ2-4; DNA: TGTGCCAGCAGCTCTCGGACTAGCGGGGGAAACATTCAGTACTTC; CDR3: CASSSRTSGGNIQYF
length: 20; V: TRBV2; D: -; J: TRBJ1-2; DNA: TGTGCCAGCAGTACAGGAAAGTATGTATTTGCTGAAGGGATAAACTATGGCTACACCTTC; CDR3: CASSTGKYVFAEGINYGYTF
length: 14; V: TRBV5-1; D: -; J: TRBJ2-7; DNA: TGCGCCAGCAGGTCTGGGGGGTTGGTCTACGAGCAGTACTTC; CDR3: CASRSGGLVYEQYF
length: 16; V: TRBV4-2; D: -; J: TRBJ2-3; DNA: TGTGCCAGCAGCCAAGACTGGAGCGGGAGCACAGATACGCAGTATTTT; CDR3: CASSQDWSGSTDTQYF
length: 12; V: TRBV2; D: -; J: TRBJ1-2; DNA: TGTGCCAGCAGTGAGGAACGGGATGGCTACACCTTC; CDR3: CASSEERDGYTF
length: 15; V: TRBV21-1; D: -; J: TRBJ1-3; DNA: TGTGCCAGCGATACTATCGAATCTTGGGGAAACACCATATATTTT; CDR3: CASDTIESWGNTIYF
length: 13; V: TRBV10-2; D: TRBD2; J: TRBJ2-1; DNA: TGCGCCAGCGGGGCACGGGAGGGTCATGAGCAGTTCTTC; CDR3: CASGAREGHEQFF
length: 15; V: TRBV28; D: TRBD1; J: TRBJ1-2; DNA: TGTGCCAGCAGCACGGCCAGGACAGGGGGCCCTGGCTACACCTTC; CDR3: CASSTARTGGPGYTF
length: 14; V: TRBV5-1; D: -; J: TRBJ2-3; DNA: TGCGCCAGCAGCCCATTCGGTGGCACAGATACGCAGTATTTT; CDR3: CASSPFGGTDTQYF
length: 15; V: TRBV19; D: -; J: TRBJ1-2; DNA: TGTGCCAGTAGCAACCCGGGGAGAGCTAACTATGGCTACACCTTC; CDR3: CASSNPGRANYGYTF
length: 13; V: TRBV18; D: -; J: TRBJ2-7; DNA: TGTGCCAGCTCACCTCGGGACATCTACGAGCAGTACTTC; CDR3: CASSPRDIYEQYF
length: 16; V: TRBV11-2; D: TRBD1; J: TRBJ2-7; DNA: TGTGCCAGCAGCCAAACCCCGGGACAGGGCGGATACGAGCAGTACTTC; CDR3: CASSQTPGQGGYEQYF
length: 19; V: TRBV27; D: TRBD1; J: TRBJ2-3; DNA: TGTGCCAGCAGTTTACGGTCTACCTCCCCAGGGGGCCTCACAGATACGCAGTATTTT; CDR3: CASSLRSTSPGGLTDTQYF
length: 16; V: TRBV19; D: TRBD1; J: TRBJ1-5; DNA: TGTGCCAGTAGTACCCGGACAGGGGGCAACAATCAGCCCCAGCATTTT; CDR3: CASSTRTGGNNQPQHF
length: 17; V: TRBV9; D: TRBD2; J: TRBJ2-2; DNA: TGTGCCAGCAGCGTAGCCCCACTAGCGGGAGGGGGCGGGGAGCTGTTTTTT; CDR3: CASSVAPLAGGGGELFF
length: 15; V: TRBV6-5; D: -; J: TRBJ1-5; DNA: TGTGCCAGCAGTTACTCGCGGACTTCGAATCAGCCCCAGCATTTT; CDR3: CASSYSRTSNQPQHF
length: 17; V: TRBV11-1; D: TRBD2; J: TRBJ2-3; DNA: TGTGCCAGCAGCTTAGTAGGGCTAGCGGGGGGCGACGATACGCAGTATTTT; CDR3: CASSLVGLAGGDDTQYF
length: 16; V: TRBV19; D: -; J: TRBJ2-5; DNA: TGTGCCAGTAGTATATCAGGACAAGCACCACGAGAGACCCAGTACTTC; CDR3: CASSISGQAPRETQYF
length: 14; V: TRBV27; D: TRBD2; J: TRBJ2-7; DNA: TGTGCCAGCAGTTCTAGGGAGGGACCCTACGAGCAGTACTTC; CDR3: CASSSREGPYEQYF
length: 16; V: TRBV5-1; D: TRBD2; J: TRBJ2-1; DNA: TGCGCCAGCAGCTTGGGGGGACTAGCGGGCCAGAGGGAGCAGTTCTTC; CDR3: CASSLGGLAGQREQFF
length: 15; V: TRBV4-2; D: -; J: TRBJ2-3; DNA: TGTGCCAGCAGTTTGGAGGCGGGATCCACAGATACGCAGTATTTT; CDR3: CASSLEAGSTDTQYF
length: 14; V: TRBV15; D: -; J: TRBJ2-5; DNA: TGTGCCACCAGCAGGGACACCCGAATTAGGACCCAGTACTTC; CDR3: CATSRDTRIRTQYF
length: 15; V: TRBV27; D: TRBD2; J: TRBJ2-7; DNA: TGTGCCAGCAGCCCCTGGGGAGCGGGACGCTCCGAGCAGTACTTC; CDR3: CASSPWGAGRSEQYF
length: 12; V: TRBV10-3; D: -; J: TRBJ2-7; DNA: TGTGCCATCCGGGCAGGGGAAGGCGAGCAGTACTTC; CDR3: CAIRAGEGEQYF
length: 17; V: TRBV6-1; D: TRBD2; J: TRBJ2-1; DNA: TGTGCCAGCAGTGACGTGACGCTAGCGGGATTATTAGATGAGCAGTTCTTC; CDR3: CASSDVTLAGLLDEQFF
length: 11; V: TRBV28; D: -; J: TRBJ2-5; DNA: TGTGCCACCGGGAGTGAAAAGACCCAGTACTTC; CDR3: CATGSEKTQYF
length: 15; V: TRBV7-8; D: -; J: TRBJ1-5; DNA: TGTGCCAGCAGCTTAGCGCAGGATAGCAATCAGCCCCAGCATTTT; CDR3: CASSLAQDSNQPQHF
length: 16; V: TRBV27; D: TRBD2; J: TRBJ2-1; DNA: TGTGCCAGCAGTTTATCTGTAGCGGGACCGTACAATGAGCAGTTCTTC; CDR3: CASSLSVAGPYNEQFF
length: 13; V: TRBV7-9; D: -; J: TRBJ2-7; DNA: TGTGCCGGCAGCCCCTTCCCCCAGGGCGAGCAGTACTTC; CDR3: CAGSPFPQGEQYF
length: 15; V: TRBV18; D: TRBD1; J: TRBJ1-2; DNA: TGTGCCAGCTCACCACGAAGGACAGGGGATGACGGCTACACCTTC; CDR3: CASSPRRTGDDGYTF
length: 18; V: TRBV19; D: TRBD2; J: TRBJ2-3; DNA: TGTGCCAGTAGTATATCACTAGCGGGAGGGAACGCCCGCAATACGCAGTATTTT; CDR3: CASSISLAGGNARNTQYF
length: 15; V: TRBV6-4; D: TRBD1; J: TRBJ1-1; DNA: TGTGCCAGCAAACAGGGACAGGGGGCTAACACTGAAGCTTTCTTT; CDR3: CASKQGQGANTEAFF
length: 12; V: TRBV7-9; D: -; J: TRBJ2-1; DNA: TGTGCCAGCAGCTTAGAGGGAGGCGGGCTGTTCTTC; CDR3: CASSLEGGGLFF